Listed here are 21 T cell receptor beta chains from one sample, sequenced in a study of OX40 agonist ivuxolimab in advanced cancers. Clones were sequenced by immunoSEQ multiplex PCR, and TCRdb holds only the in-frame ones, with some missing. The repertoire holds under 85,000 clones, with around nine tenths as singletons. Here the sequenced sample was CD4+ or CD8+ T cells sorted from blood, taken in a trial of the OX40 agonist ivuxolimab. Receptors were obtained from an adult with an advanced solid tumor such as melanoma, head and neck, liver or kidney cancer.

The chain links TRBV11-2 to TRBJ1-1; possible D gene TRBD1, 5 bases. The V gene's germline CDR1 is SGHAT and CDR2 FQNNGV. V lost 0 bases and J lost 4, with 6 bases in between. The CDR3 is 13 amino acids. The CDR3, as DNA: TGTGCCAGCAGCTTAGAGGGGACCACTGAAGCTTTCTTT. Amino acids: CASSLEGTTEAFF. The variable domain in full, completed from reference TRBV11-2 and TRBJ1-1, reads EAGVAQSPRYKIIEKRQSVAFWCNPISGHATLYWYQQILGQGPKLLIQFQNNGVVDDSQLPKDRFSAERLKGVDSTLKIQPAKLEDSAVYLCASSLEGTTEAFFGQGTRLTVV.

The chain recombines TRBV27 with TRBJ2-2, with TRBD1 as a possible D gene (6 bases). Trimming removed 4 bases at V and 6 bases at J, with 12 bases between. The germline CDR1 and CDR2 sequences are MNHEY and SMNVEV (reference sequence). This CDR3 has 14 residues. CDR3: CASSYTGLAGELFF. As DNA, the CDR3 is TGTGCCAGCAGTTACACAGGGTTGGCCGGGGAGCTGTTTTTT.

In its sample, this clone was seen once. V and J are TRBV19 and TRBJ1-1, with D uncertain. From germline, CDR1 is LNHDA and CDR2 SQIVND (reference sequence). The V and J ends lost 9 bases and 0 bases respectively, with 14 bases between them. The CDR3 has 14 amino acids. The CDR3 DNA reads as TGTGCCAGCACCCCCCTAGCTATGAACACTGAAGCTTTCTTT. This codes for CASTPLAMNTEAFF.

The J gene is TRBJ1-2, the V gene TRBV7-9, with TRBD1 as a possible D gene (5 bases). CDR1 and CDR2 from the germline V gene are SEHNR and FQNEAQ (reference sequence). The CDR3 is 13 amino acids. The V end was cut by 7 bases, the J end by 4 bases, with 13 bases between. CDR3 bases: TGTGCCAGCACCCAGGGAAGGGGCTATGGCTACACCTTC. This gives the protein CASTQGRGYGYTF.

The V and J genes are TRBV18 and TRBJ1-2, with 8 bases that match TRBD1. There are 15 residues in the CDR3. After removal of 3 bases from V and 6 bases from J, the junction contained 9 bases not matched to a gene. Germline values: CDR1 KGHSH, CDR2 LQKENI. In DNA form, the CDR3 reads TGTGCCAGCTCACCGATGGACAGGGTAGGGAATGGCTACACCTTC. Translating it yields CASSPMDRVGNGYTF.

The chain has TRBV30 and TRBJ1-1, with 7 bases identical to TRBD1. Germline V gene lookup returns CDR1 GTSNPN and CDR2 SVGIG (reference sequence). Unmatched junction bases numbered 3, after V lost 2 bases and J lost 3 bases. The CDR3 contains 13 residues. DNA of the CDR3: TGTGCCTGGAGTCTCAGGGGGGACACTGAAGCTTTCTTT. It translates to CAWSLRGDTEAFF.

The CDR3 DNA reads as TGTGCCAGCAGTAAGCGAAGACAGGGAACCTACGAGCAGTACTTC. As protein: CASSKRRQGTYEQYF. The gene calls are TRBV6-5 and TRBJ2-7, with 7 bases matching TRBD1. Germline V lookup: CDR1 MNHEY, CDR2 SVGAGI. After removal of 5 bases from V and 2 bases from J, the junction contained 9 bases not matched to a gene. The CDR3 has 15 amino acids.

V gene TRBV28 combines with J gene TRBJ2-7; 8 bases map to TRBD2. CDR1 is MDHEN and CDR2 is SYDVKM in the germline V gene. The CDR3 totals 13 residues. The V segment lost 6 bases and the J segment 7 bases; nucleotides outside the gene matches: 8. The CDR3 protein is CASRPRTSWEQYF. The CDR3 DNA sequence: TGTGCCAGCAGACCCAGGACTAGCTGGGAGCAGTACTTC.

The V and J genes are TRBV30 and TRBJ1-6; D call uncertain. From germline, CDR1 is GTSNPN and CDR2 SVGIG (reference sequence). Trimming took off 4 bases at V and 4 bases at J, with 8 bases between the two ends. The CDR3 loop spans 13 amino acids. The CDR3 here is CAWNGPYNSPLHF. For the CDR3, the DNA is TGTGCCTGGAACGGACCGTATAATTCACCCCTCCACTTT.

This clone was seen a single time. The genes are TRBV6-5 and TRBJ1-1, with TRBD1 matching over 10 bases. CDR1 and CDR2 (germline): MNHEY, SVGAGI. V lost 4 bases, J lost 11 bases, and 4 bases stayed unmatched. CDR3 length equals 12 residues. This chain's CDR3 is CASSSDRGPAFF. DNA of the CDR3: TGTGCCAGCAGTTCCGACAGGGGGCCGGCTTTCTTT.

The chain employs TRBV4-1 and TRBJ2-5; 8 bases align to TRBD1. Germline V gene sequence: CDR1 MGHRA, CDR2 YSYEKL. The length of the CDR3 is 13 residues. J was trimmed by 2 bases and V by 4 bases; bases with no gene match: 0. The CDR3 protein is CASSRQGQETQYF. The DNA for the CDR3 is TGCGCCAGCAGCCGACAGGGGCAAGAGACCCAGTACTTC.

This clone was recorded only once. The rearrangement joins TRBV21-1 to TRBJ1-2. TRBV21-1 corresponds to a pseudogene. The CDR3 has 9 residues. CDR3 loop: CASSRGYTF. The DNA of the CDR3 is TGTGCCAGCAGCAGGGGCTACACCTTC.

This sequence joins TRBV4-1 and TRBJ2-7; perhaps TRBD1 as D (5 bases). Trimming left V 0 bases short and J 4 bases short, with 16 bases between. The CDR3 is 16 amino acids. Germline CDR1 is MGHRA and CDR2 is YSYEKL. The CDR3 sequence is CASSQELFATVYEQYF. CDR3 DNA sequence: TGCGCCAGCAGCCAAGAACTTTTTGCGACAGTTTACGAGCAGTACTTC.

This clone was counted a few times. This chain connects TRBV29-1 to TRBJ2-1; 9 nucleotides match TRBD2. J was trimmed by 6 bases and V by 5 bases; bases with no gene match: 8. CDR3 size: 14 residues. Germline V gene sequence: CDR1 SQVTM, CDR2 ANQGSEA. CDR3 amino acids: CSVLPGLALNEQFF. CDR3 nucleotides: TGCAGCGTTCTTCCGGGACTAGCACTCAATGAGCAGTTCTTC.

The rearrangement links TRBV2 to TRBJ1-2; TRBD1 aligns across 9 bases. V gave up 6 bases and J gave up 6 bases; unmatched junction bases: 5. This CDR3 is 13 amino acids long. The V gene's germline CDR1 is SNHLY and CDR2 FYNNEI. In DNA form, the CDR3 reads TGTGCCAGCAGCCGCACAGGGGGCGATGGCTACACCTTC. Encoded protein: CASSRTGGDGYTF.

The CDR3 coding sequence is TGCAGCGTGGAATACTTTCGAGGCAATGAGCAGTTCTTC. Translated, it gives CSVEYFRGNEQFF. The chain employs TRBV29-1 and TRBJ2-1; D gene ambiguous. V was shortened by 6 bases and J by 6 bases, with 15 bases between the two germline ends. The CDR3 sequence is 13 residues long. Per the germline V gene, CDR1 is SQVTM and CDR2 is ANQGSEA.

The genes are TRBV4-2 and TRBJ2-3, with D perhaps TRBD1 or TRBD2 (5 bases each). This CDR3 is built from 17 residues. V lost 1 base and J lost 0, with 14 bases in between. The germline CDR1 and CDR2 sequences are LGHNA and YNFKEQ. The CDR3 DNA is TGTGCCAGCAGCCAAGGGGGACGAGCGGCTAGCACAGATACGCAGTATTTT. Translation gives CASSQGGRAASTDTQYF.

This clone was picked up one time. V and J are TRBV2 and TRBJ1-5; TRBD1 aligns across 7 bases. The CDR3 extends over 14 amino acids. V lost 7 bases, J lost 4 bases, and 7 bases stayed unmatched. Germline V gene sequence: CDR1 SNHLY, CDR2 FYNNEI. The CDR3 reads CASKPRQGNQPQHF. Written as DNA, the CDR3 is TGTGCCAGCAAGCCCCGACAGGGAAATCAGCCCCAGCATTTT.

The chain recombines TRBV5-1 with TRBJ2-3; 9 positions match TRBD1. Germline lookup yields CDR1 SGHRS and CDR2 YFSETQ. This CDR3 comprises 17 residues. Trimming cost V 0 bases and J 2 bases; bases outside gene matches: 7. For the CDR3, the DNA is TGCGCCAGCAGCTTGGAGGGACAGGGAAAGGACACAGATACGCAGTATTTT. Its translation: CASSLEGQGKDTDTQYF.

The rearrangement joins TRBV18 to TRBJ2-3; possible D gene TRBD1, 5 bases. Germline assignment: CDR1 KGHSH and CDR2 LQKENI. V gave up 2 bases and J gave up 4 bases, with 16 bases separating them. The CDR3 consists of 16 residues. CDR3 loop: CASSPTGREWPDTQYF. The CDR3 region has the DNA TGTGCCAGCTCACCAACGGGCAGGGAATGGCCAGATACGCAGTATTTT.

This rearrangement joins TRBV28 to TRBJ2-7; 8 nucleotides line up with TRBD1. V dropped 11 bases and J dropped 5; count of bases not matched to a gene: 14. This CDR3 contains 14 residues. Germline loops: CDR1 MDHEN, CDR2 SYDVKM. CDR3 nucleotides: TGTGCCTGCCTGGCAGGACAGGGATTTAACGAGCAGTACTTC. Amino acid sequence: CACLAGQGFNEQYF.